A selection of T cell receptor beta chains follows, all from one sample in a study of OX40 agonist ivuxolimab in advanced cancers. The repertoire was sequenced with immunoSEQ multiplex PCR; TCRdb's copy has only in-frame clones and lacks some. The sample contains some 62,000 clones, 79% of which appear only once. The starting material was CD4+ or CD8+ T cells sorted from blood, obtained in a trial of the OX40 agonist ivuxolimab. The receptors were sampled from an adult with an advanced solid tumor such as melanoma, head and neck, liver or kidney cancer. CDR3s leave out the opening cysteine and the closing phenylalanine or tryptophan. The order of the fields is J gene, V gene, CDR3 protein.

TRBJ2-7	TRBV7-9	ASTHTVRPYEQY
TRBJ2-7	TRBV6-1	ASSQDSSYEQY
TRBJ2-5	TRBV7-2	ASSPRLDETQY
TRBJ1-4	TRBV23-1	ASSQSPETDNEKLF
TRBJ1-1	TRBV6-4	ASSEIPNTEAF
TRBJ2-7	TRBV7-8	ASSLLDEQY
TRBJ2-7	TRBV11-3	ASSLGTQPSYEQY
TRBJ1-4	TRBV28	ASSLTGQSLF
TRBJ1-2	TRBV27	ASSLLPSTGVWGGYT
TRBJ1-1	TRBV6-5	ASSYRGPTMNTEAF
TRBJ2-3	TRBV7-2	ASSRAGRGSTDTQY
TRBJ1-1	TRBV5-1	ASSLAQGFTEAF
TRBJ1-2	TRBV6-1	ASSEGERIGGLLYGYT
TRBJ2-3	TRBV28	ASSFPRATDTQY
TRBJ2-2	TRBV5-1	ASSSLTSGDGELF
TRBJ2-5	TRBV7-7	ASSPGGAETQY
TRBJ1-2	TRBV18	ASSSAGDNYGYT
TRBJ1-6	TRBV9	ASSSQGGRSPLH
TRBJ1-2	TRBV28	ASSLGSAVNYGYT
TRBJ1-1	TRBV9	ASSPYGGLVNTEAF
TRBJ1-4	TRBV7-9	ASSLQGVNEKLF
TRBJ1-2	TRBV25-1	ASRTKGGGYT
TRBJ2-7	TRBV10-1	AIRTRGGSYEQY
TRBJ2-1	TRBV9	ASSAPGTSGIHEQF
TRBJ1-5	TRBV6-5	ASSYTTGTGEH
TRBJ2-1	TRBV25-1	ATAEGLAGYNEQF
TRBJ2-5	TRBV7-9	ASSPIQGRGETQY
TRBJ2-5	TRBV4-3	ASSQGWGPETQY
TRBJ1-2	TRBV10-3	AISANSTRTNYGYT
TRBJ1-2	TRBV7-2	ASSLGDGVSYGYT
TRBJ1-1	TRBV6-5	ASRAGVVTEAF
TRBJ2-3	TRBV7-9	ASSSRLARDTQY
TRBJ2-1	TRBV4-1	ASSQPGAREF
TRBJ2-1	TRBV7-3	ASSFTAGGDEQF
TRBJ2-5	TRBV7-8	ARGDGVQETQY
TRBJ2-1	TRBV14	ASSRSSEQF
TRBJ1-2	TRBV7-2	ASSLGGTADGYT
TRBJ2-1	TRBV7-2	ASSLGATQNNEQF
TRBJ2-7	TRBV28	ASNQPGVGGYEQY
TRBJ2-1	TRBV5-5	ASTRLAGGSYNEQF
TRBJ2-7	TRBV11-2	ASSQDTWTGGEYEQY
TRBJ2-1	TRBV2	ASKRTSGTVGEQF
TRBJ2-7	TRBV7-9	ASSLDTPGRTYEQY
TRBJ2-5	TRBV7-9	ASSLSAETQY
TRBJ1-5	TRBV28	ASSVRVVGNQPQH
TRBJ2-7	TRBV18	ASSPRGGPLSGEQY
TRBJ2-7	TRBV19	ASSLQGNPYEQY
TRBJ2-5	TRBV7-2	ASSVGTSGGFGETQY
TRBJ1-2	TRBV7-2	ASSFEARYGYT
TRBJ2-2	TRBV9	ASSVGGSGELF
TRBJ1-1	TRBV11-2	ASSLGGLNTEAF
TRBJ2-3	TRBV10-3	AISDGRGEDTQY
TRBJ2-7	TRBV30	ASKGAVAYEQY
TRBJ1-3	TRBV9	ASSVQGTANGNTIY
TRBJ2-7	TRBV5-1	ASALRLTGTGFDEQY
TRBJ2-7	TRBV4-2	ASSLNREMRYEQY
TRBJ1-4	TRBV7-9	ASSSSTVRDMNGKLF
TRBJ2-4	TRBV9	ASSGSAAGGSYIQY
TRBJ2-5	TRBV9	ASSVTGTLQETQY
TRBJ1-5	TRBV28	ASSSQEGAPAQPQH